This entry features one T cell receptor (beta chain) sequence. Its target is unknown. TCRdb keeps only in-frame clones here, not all; method: immunoSEQ multiplex PCR. Of fewer than 600,000 clones in the sample, roughly 87% were seen once. This specimen belongs to a study of Ad26.COV2.S vaccination and SARS-CoV-2 variants. On the study more broadly: In the COV1001 trial, the donor was in the Ad26.COV2.S arm. Overall study results and limits: Researchers cautioned that TCR breadth and depth analyses may have underestimated total T cell responses.

Treatment denoted: roughly 18 received Ad26.COV2.S at low or high dose, single or two shots; 5 received placebo; per-sample allocation not given. Vaccine and placebo recipients were sampled on day 63 after the first injection. Germline CDR1 reads LGHDT; CDR2 reads YNNKEL (reference sequence). With 3 bases clipped from V and 10 bases from J, the junction kept 6 bases outside the gene matches. CDR3 length equals 12 residues. The V gene is TRBV3-1 (or the pseudogene TRBV3-2), the J gene TRBJ2-7, with TRBD2 matching over 7 bases. The receptor was derived from a person aged 18-65 years who received the Ad26.COV2.S COVID-19 vaccine or a placebo. The sample was peripheral blood, taken in a trial of Ad26.COV2.S vaccine versus placebo. CDR3 residues: CASSHLAGDQYF. CDR3 nucleotides: TGTGCCAGCAGCCATCTCGCGGGAGACCAGTACTTC.